This T cell receptor (beta chain) was sequenced in a study of vaccination effects on CD4 cells after COVID-19. The table came from immunoSEQ multiplex PCR; TCRdb's copy has only in-frame clones and leaves some out. The data contain some 60,000 clones, around 76% of them seen just once; the ten biggest clones take up 2.5% to 3%. On this clone: Its antigen is unknown.

After expansion with viral peptide pools in the ViraFEST assay, antigen-specific CD4+ T cells were sequenced. Culturing for around 10 days preceded CD4+ T cell isolation. Previously uninfected by SARS-CoV-2, the vaccine recipients also showed negative nucleocapsid antibodies. The sequences come from CD4+ T cells from PBMCs cultured with HCoV-NL63 spike peptides, collected before COVID-19 vaccination. The TCR comes from a human donor who received a COVID-19 vaccine.

CDR3 nucleotides: TGTGCCAGCAGCCATGTAGGAACGGACTCTGGAAACACCATATATTTT. Its protein product is CASSHVGTDSGNTIYF. This chain links TRBV3-1 (or the pseudogene TRBV3-2) with TRBJ1-3, with D uncertain. The CDR3 length is 16 residues. From germline, CDR1 is LGHDT and CDR2 YNNKEL (reference sequence). Trimming stripped 3 bases from V and 0 bases from J, with 12 bases between.